This is a list of T cell receptor beta chains from one sample in a study of spatial heterogeneity in lung cancer. TCRdb reanalysed the 5' RACE reads using MiXCR and keeps one entry per CDR3 protein. This table has approximately 56,000 distinct CDR3 sequences, 7.4% appearing once. The material sequenced was PBMCs, taken at follow-up. The receptors were gathered from a female donor with early-stage non-small cell lung cancer. Each CDR3 is given with its conserved first and last residue. The order of the fields is clone size, J gene, V gene, D gene, CDR3 protein, CDR3 DNA. D genes are given only for firm matches. Clone size is given for some rows only: seen once, a few or many times, or a class if the clone is expanded.

NA	TRBJ1-5	TRBV5-1	NA	CASSPNQPQHF	TGCGCCAGCAGCCCAAATCAGCCCCAGCATTTT
NA	TRBJ2-6	TRBV5-1	NA	CASSGGNAGANVLTF	TGCGCCAGCAGCGGGGGGAACGCTGGGGCCAACGTCCTGACTTTC
many	TRBJ2-3	TRBV5-1	NA	CASATTGEGVDTQYF	TGCGCCAGCGCTACCACAGGGGAGGGAGTAGATACGCAGTATTTT
many	TRBJ2-7	TRBV19	TRBD1	CASTLTGGTYEQYF	TGTGCCAGTACTCTGACAGGGGGTACCTACGAGCAGTACTTC
many	TRBJ1-5	TRBV5-1	NA	CASSLHGPNSNQPQHF	TGCGCCAGCAGCCTGCACGGGCCAAATAGCAATCAGCCCCAGCATTTT
many	TRBJ2-2	TRBV3-1	NA	CASSQGQSPNTGELFF	TGTGCCAGCAGCCAAGGACAGTCTCCGAACACCGGGGAGCTGTTTTTT
NA	TRBJ1-1	TRBV28	TRBD1	CASITGGASLDTEAFF	TGTGCCAGTATTACAGGGGGCGCGTCCTTGGACACTGAAGCTTTCTTT
many	TRBJ2-7	TRBV28	NA	CASSPDVVGRGEQYF	TGTGCCAGCAGTCCCGACGTAGTGGGGCGGGGCGAGCAGTACTTC
NA	TRBJ2-3	TRBV7-2	NA	CASSLDRSGENTQYF	TGTGCCAGCAGCTTAGACCGTAGCGGAGAAAATACGCAGTATTTT
many	TRBJ2-1	TRBV12-3/TRBV12-4	NA	CASSFAQGSRNEQFF	TGTGCCAGCAGTTTCGCGCAGGGATCACGGAATGAGCAGTTCTTC
NA	TRBJ1-5	TRBV6-1	NA	CGTTRDSNQPQHF	TGTGGAACAACGCGGGATAGCAATCAGCCCCAGCATTTT
NA	TRBJ1-5	TRBV11-2	NA	CASSLSGHSNQPQHF	TGTGCCAGCAGCTTATCGGGCCATAGCAATCAGCCCCAGCATTTT
NA	TRBJ2-1	TRBV18	NA	CASSPPGAPYNEQFF	TGTGCCAGCTCACCACCAGGGGCCCCCTACAATGAGCAGTTCTTC
few	TRBJ2-7	TRBV7-2	NA	CASSSRRGDEQYF	TGTGCCAGCAGCTCGAGGAGGGGGGACGAGCAGTACTTC
NA	TRBJ1-1	TRBV20-1	NA	CSASGGDNTEAFF	TGCAGTGCAAGTGGGGGGGATAACACTGAAGCTTTCTTT
NA	TRBJ1-2	TRBV15	NA	CATSRDGSYGYTF	TGTGCCACCAGCAGAGACGGCTCCTATGGCTACACCTTC
many	TRBJ1-3	TRBV4-1	NA	CASSQESYGNTIYF	TGCGCCAGCAGCCAAGAATCGTACGGAAACACCATATATTTT
NA	TRBJ2-7	TRBV9	TRBD1	CASSVLTGADEQYF	TGTGCCAGCAGCGTTTTGACAGGGGCGGACGAGCAGTACTTC
few	TRBJ2-1	TRBV6-6	NA	CASSYLKTDNEQFF	TGTGCCAGCAGTTACCTCAAAACAGACAATGAGCAGTTCTTC
NA	TRBJ1-6	TRBV28	NA	CATLRGGGSPLHF	TGTGCCACCTTACGAGGCGGGGGATCACCCCTCCACTTT
many	TRBJ1-1	TRBV5-1	NA	CASSLASRGGTEAFF	TGCGCCAGCAGCTTGGCCTCCCGGGGGGGAACTGAAGCTTTCTTT
NA	TRBJ2-5	TRBV20-1	TRBD2	CSARPPGTSGAQYF	TGCAGTGCTAGGCCCCCCGGGACTAGCGGGGCGCAGTACTTC
few	TRBJ1-1	TRBV24-1	TRBD1	CAIRQGANTEAFF	TGTGCCATCAGACAGGGGGCGAACACTGAAGCTTTCTTT
few	TRBJ2-1	TRBV29-1	TRBD2	CSVEASGRNEQFF	TGCAGCGTTGAAGCTAGCGGGAGGAATGAGCAGTTCTTC
few	TRBJ2-1	TRBV7-9	TRBD2	CASSAGGWNNEQFF	TGTGCCAGCAGCGCGGGAGGGTGGAACAATGAGCAGTTCTTC
many	TRBJ2-6	TRBV5-1	NA	CASSLAGQGPANVLTF	TGCGCCAGCAGCTTAGCGGGACAAGGGCCAGCCAACGTCCTGACTTTC
many	TRBJ1-6	TRBV9	TRBD1	CASSVDRVNSPLHF	TGTGCCAGCAGCGTGGACAGGGTCAATTCACCCCTCCACTTT
NA	TRBJ2-3	TRBV6-1	TRBD1	CATMEDRASTDTQYF	TGTGCCACCATGGAGGACAGGGCTAGCACAGATACGCAGTATTTT
many	TRBJ1-2	TRBV20-1	NA	CSARLGGGGYTF	TGCAGTGCTAGACTTGGCGGCGGAGGCTACACCTTC
few	TRBJ2-5	TRBV5-1	TRBD1	CASSPAGTGEETQYF	TGCGCCAGCAGCCCCGCCGGGACAGGGGAAGAGACCCAGTACTTC
many	TRBJ2-2	TRBV12-3/TRBV12-4	NA	CASSPRASGELFF	TGTGCCAGCAGTCCCAGGGCTTCCGGGGAGCTGTTTTTT
many	TRBJ1-1	TRBV5-1	NA	CASSLAQGGTEAFF	TGCGCCAGCAGCTTGGCGCAGGGAGGCACTGAAGCTTTCTTT
few	TRBJ1-1	TRBV5-1	NA	CASSPTAGNTEAFF	TGCGCCAGCAGCCCAACTGCCGGGAACACTGAAGCTTTCTTT
NA	TRBJ2-7	TRBV5-1	NA	CASSVGAGSGEQYF	TGCGCCAGCAGCGTGGGGGCCGGGTCAGGCGAGCAGTACTTC
few	TRBJ2-3	TRBV6-1	TRBD1	CASSTFGAGQGAGDTQYF	TGTGCCAGCAGTACCTTCGGTGCGGGACAGGGGGCGGGAGATACGCAGTATTTT
many	TRBJ2-2	TRBV19	NA	CASSIDRLGTGELFF	TGTGCCAGTAGTATAGATCGACTTGGCACCGGGGAGCTGTTTTTT
many	TRBJ2-7	TRBV7-2	NA	CASSPGGAYEQYF	TGTGCCAGCAGCCCCGGTGGCGCCTACGAGCAGTACTTC
NA	TRBJ2-7	TRBV6-1	NA	CASSHSIYEQYF	TGTGCCAGCAGCCACAGCATTTACGAGCAGTACTTC
many	TRBJ2-1	TRBV10-3	NA	CAISEKSPLNEQFF	TGTGCCATCAGTGAGAAATCCCCCCTCAATGAGCAGTTCTTC
many	TRBJ2-7	TRBV9	NA	CASSPQPGAFYEQYF	TGTGCCAGCAGCCCTCAACCAGGGGCCTTCTACGAGCAGTACTTC
few	TRBJ2-5	TRBV7-8	NA	CASSLALVGTQYF	TGTGCCAGCAGCTTAGCACTAGTTGGGACCCAGTACTTC
few	TRBJ1-1	TRBV7-9	NA	CASSLSQGWDTEAFF	TGTGCCAGCAGCTTATCGCAGGGTTGGGACACTGAAGCTTTCTTT
NA	TRBJ2-1	TRBV2	NA	CASSRGGRAYNEQFF	TGTGCCAGCAGTCGTGGGGGCAGGGCGTACAATGAGCAGTTCTTC
NA	TRBJ1-1	TRBV7-9	NA	CASRDLNTEAFF	TGTGCCAGCAGGGATTTGAACACTGAAGCTTTCTTT
NA	TRBJ2-7	TRBV27	NA	CATVDHNTYEQYF	TGTGCCACCGTAGACCACAACACCTACGAGCAGTACTTC
NA	TRBJ2-5	TRBV24-1	TRBD2	CATSKLAGPQETQYF	TGTGCCACCAGTAAACTAGCGGGGCCTCAAGAGACCCAGTACTTC
NA	TRBJ2-5	TRBV11-2	NA	CASSGLETQYF	TGTGCCAGCAGCGGCCTGGAGACCCAGTACTTC
many	TRBJ1-6	TRBV11-2	NA	CASSLGVGGWGSPLHF	TGTGCCAGCAGCCTGGGGGTCGGCGGATGGGGTTCACCCCTCCACTTT
many	TRBJ1-1	TRBV14	TRBD1	CASSRYRGTEAFF	TGTGCCAGCAGCCGATACAGGGGGACTGAAGCTTTCTTT
many	TRBJ2-7	TRBV28	NA	CASNRAPEQYF	TGTGCCAGCAACAGAGCACCCGAGCAGTACTTC
NA	TRBJ1-1	TRBV29-1	NA	CSVENLWGGTEAFF	TGCAGCGTTGAAAACCTCTGGGGAGGCACTGAAGCTTTCTTT